This is a list of T cell receptor beta chains from one sample in a study of cytotoxic CD8 clonotypes in ibrutinib-treated CLL. Using immunoSEQ multiplex PCR, the repertoire was profiled, and TCRdb retains in-frame clones only, with some absent. The table lists 40,000 or so clones, about three quarters of them singletons. This sample comprised PBMCs, obtained at disease progression, from a patient treated with ibrutinib. Receptors were obtained from a human donor with chronic lymphocytic leukemia. Each CDR3 is given with its conserved first and last residue. Some rows have no size entry. The others give once, few or many, or a class for an expanded clone.

len	v_gene	j_gene	abundance	CDR3aa
18	TRBV4-1	TRBJ2-6	NA	CASSQVTGFSPGANVLTF
14	TRBV5-1	TRBJ2-2	NA	CASSLDGPSGELFF
14	TRBV28	TRBJ2-2	NA	CASSVGGGSRELFF
16	TRBV6-5	TRBJ1-6	NA	CASSSASGGLNSPLHF
11	TRBV6-1	TRBJ1-1	NA	CASSEGYKAFF
14	TRBV6-5	TRBJ2-5	NA	CASSYGAGSETQYF
17	TRBV28	TRBJ1-3	NA	CASSSGQVPYSGNTIYF
15	TRBV4-1	TRBJ1-6	medium-sized	CASSPGTVNNSPLHF
13	TRBV18	TRBJ2-5	NA	CASSPGDIETQYF
13	TRBV11-2	TRBJ1-1	NA	CASSLGLNTEAFF
13	TRBV5-1	TRBJ2-5	NA	CASSLGTEETQYF
15	TRBV10-3	TRBJ1-1	NA	CAISQGRSANTEAFF
16	TRBV9	TRBJ2-6	NA	CASSVAGGAGANVLTF
13	TRBV5-1	TRBJ2-1	NA	CASSLDGYNEQFF
18	TRBV13	TRBJ2-6	once	CASSLRTGSTYGANVLTF
13	TRBV5-1	TRBJ2-7	NA	CASSPGQTYEQYF
12	TRBV21-1	TRBJ1-1	few	CATKVGLTEAFF
14	TRBV6-1	TRBJ1-1	NA	CASIPGWDGGEAFF
11	TRBV20-1	TRBJ2-1	NA	CSARDLNEQFF
13	TRBV10-3	TRBJ2-2	NA	CAISSANTGELFF
14	TRBV11-1	TRBJ2-5	NA	CASSLDPAQETQYF
16	TRBV2	TRBJ2-3	NA	CASSLVTTDSTDTQYF
17	TRBV5-3	TRBJ2-3	once	CARSRLLPPRGTDTQYF
15	TRBV28	TRBJ1-2	NA	CASSLYAGGNYGYTF
16	TRBV7-6	TRBJ2-5	NA	CASTLGGGGARETQYF
17	TRBV19	TRBJ2-3	few	CASSIDSGKAGSDTQYF
14	TRBV9	TRBJ2-7	NA	CASSATGIGYEQYF
12	TRBV28	TRBJ1-4	NA	CASSLYGEKLFF
13	TRBV2	TRBJ2-7	NA	CASSRLAGYEQYF
15	TRBV14	TRBJ1-2	NA	CASSIQGWPYDGYTF
14	TRBV15	TRBJ1-6	NA	CATSRDSENSPLHF
16	TRBV27	TRBJ2-1	NA	CASSPTSAESYNEQFF
15	TRBV11-3	TRBJ1-1	NA	CASSYATGGKAEAFF
15	TRBV4-1	TRBJ1-2	NA	CASSQVVSRGDGYTF
13	TRBV5-1	TRBJ1-1	NA	CASSKGADTEAFF
16	TRBV6-5	TRBJ2-7	NA	CASSYFGGGAIYEQYF
18	TRBV7-9	TRBJ2-2	NA	CASSPTGGGPVKTGELFF
15	TRBV10-2	TRBJ2-1	NA	CASSESGGQGNEQFF
14	TRBV11-2	TRBJ2-1	NA	CASSYTGANNEQFF
15	TRBV7-8	TRBJ2-3	once	CASSTVGGVTDTQYF
14	TRBV5-1	TRBJ1-2	few	CASSPPQANYGYTF
12	TRBV27	TRBJ2-1	once	CASSLIGGEQFF